This T cell receptor beta chain appears in the sequencing data of a study of blood T cells in healthy people across ages. General observations from the study: Roughly linear declines in TCR beta diversity per million T cells occurred with age.

Using a J-beta primer mix together with a sample-barcoded 5' primer, a second PCR was run for roughly 7 to 11 cycles. Samples each returned at least 2.5 million CDR3-containing paired-end reads. TCRdb ran MiXCR on the 5' RACE reads and lists one entry per CDR3 protein. This table has approximately 850,000 distinct CDR3 sequences, approximately 44% appearing once. For this clonotype: The antigen is not known.

The V and J ends lost 7 bases and 4 bases respectively, with 22 bases between them. CDR1 and CDR2 (germline): KGHDR, SFDVKD. The CDR3 contains 16 residues. The source material was blood. The clonotype was recovered from a man in his sixties in good health. The gene calls are TRBV24-1 and TRBJ2-7; D is undetermined. CDR3 sequence: CATSREKVKGVYEQYF. The DNA of the CDR3 is TGTGCCACCAGCCGCGAAAAGGTAAAAGGCGTTTACGAGCAGTACTTC.